This T cell receptor (beta chain) was recovered during a study of blood T cells in healthy people across ages. Then a second PCR, running roughly 7 to 12 cycles, was carried out with a sample-barcoded 5' primer and a J-beta primer mix. TCRdb analysed the 5' RACE reads with MiXCR anew, one entry per CDR3 protein. The sample carries hundreds of thousands of distinct CDR3 sequences, about 30% recorded once. Trimming removed 5 bases at V and 4 bases at J, with 15 bases between. The germline V gene encodes CDR1 GTSNPN and CDR2 SVGIG (reference sequence). The CDR3 covers 14 residues. The source is an elderly woman in good health. The chain couples TRBV30 to TRBJ1-5; D not certain. What was sequenced was blood. The CDR3 DNA reads as TGTGCCTGGGCGACGGGCGGAAGAAATCAGCCCCAGCATTTT. Translating it yields CAWATGGRNQPQHF. The full variable domain, completed using reference TRBV30 and TRBJ1-5, is SQTIHQWPATLVQPVGSPLSLECTVEGTSNPNLYWYRQAAGRGLQLLFYSVGIGQISSEVPQNLSASRPQDRQFILSSKKLLLSDSGFYLCAWATGGRNQPQHFGDGTRLSIL.